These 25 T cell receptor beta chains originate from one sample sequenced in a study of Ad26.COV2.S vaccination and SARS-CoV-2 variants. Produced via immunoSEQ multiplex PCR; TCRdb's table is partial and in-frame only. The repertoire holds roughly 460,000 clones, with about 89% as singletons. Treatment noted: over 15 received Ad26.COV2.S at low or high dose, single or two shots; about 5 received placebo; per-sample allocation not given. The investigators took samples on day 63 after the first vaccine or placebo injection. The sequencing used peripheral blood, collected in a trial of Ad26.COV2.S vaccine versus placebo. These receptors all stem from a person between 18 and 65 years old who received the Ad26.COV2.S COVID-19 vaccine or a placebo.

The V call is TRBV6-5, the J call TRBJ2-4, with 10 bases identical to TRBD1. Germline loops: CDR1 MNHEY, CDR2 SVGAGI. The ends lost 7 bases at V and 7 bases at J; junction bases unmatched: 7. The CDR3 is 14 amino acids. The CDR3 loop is CASTRGTGDNIQYF. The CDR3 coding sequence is TGTGCCAGCACCAGGGGGACAGGGGATAACATTCAGTACTTC.

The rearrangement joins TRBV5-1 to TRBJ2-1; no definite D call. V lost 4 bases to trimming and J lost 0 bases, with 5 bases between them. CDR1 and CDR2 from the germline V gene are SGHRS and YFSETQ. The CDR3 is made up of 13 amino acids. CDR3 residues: CASSGNSYNEQFF. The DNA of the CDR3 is TGCGCCAGCAGCGGGAACTCCTACAATGAGCAGTTCTTC.

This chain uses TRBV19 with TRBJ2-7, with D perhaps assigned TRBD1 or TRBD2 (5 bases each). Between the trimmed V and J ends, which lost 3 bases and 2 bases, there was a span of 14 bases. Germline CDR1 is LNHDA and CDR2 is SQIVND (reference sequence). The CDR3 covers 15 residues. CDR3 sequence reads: CASSIPGRETYEQYF. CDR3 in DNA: TGTGCCAGTAGTATCCCCGGCAGGGAGACCTACGAGCAGTACTTC.

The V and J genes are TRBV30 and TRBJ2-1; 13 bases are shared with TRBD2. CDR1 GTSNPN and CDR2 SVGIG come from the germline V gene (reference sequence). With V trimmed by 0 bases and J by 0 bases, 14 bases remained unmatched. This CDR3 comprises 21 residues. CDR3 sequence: CAWSVLTSGGDRYRSYNEQFF. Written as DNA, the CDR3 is TGTGCCTGGAGTGTACTTACTAGCGGGGGGGACCGATATCGCTCCTACAATGAGCAGTTCTTC.

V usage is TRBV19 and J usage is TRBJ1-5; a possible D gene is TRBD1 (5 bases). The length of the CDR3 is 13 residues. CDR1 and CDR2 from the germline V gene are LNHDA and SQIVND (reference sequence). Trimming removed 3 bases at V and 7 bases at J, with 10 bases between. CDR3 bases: TGTGCCAGTAGTATGGGGGTTGGGCAGCCCCAGCATTTT. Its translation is CASSMGVGQPQHF. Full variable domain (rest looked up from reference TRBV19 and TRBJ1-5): DGGITQSPKYLFRKEGQNVTLSCEQNLNHDAMYWYRQDPGQGLRLIYYSQIVNDFQKGDIAEGYSVSREKKESFPLTVTSAQKNPTAFYLCASSMGVGQPQHFGDGTRLSIL.

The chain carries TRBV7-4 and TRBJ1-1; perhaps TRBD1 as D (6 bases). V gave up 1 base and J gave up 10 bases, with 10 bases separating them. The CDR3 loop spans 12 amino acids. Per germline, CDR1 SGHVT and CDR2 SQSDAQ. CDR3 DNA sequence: TGTGCCAGCAGCTTAGGGACAGAGGGAGCTTTCTTT. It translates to CASSLGTEGAFF.

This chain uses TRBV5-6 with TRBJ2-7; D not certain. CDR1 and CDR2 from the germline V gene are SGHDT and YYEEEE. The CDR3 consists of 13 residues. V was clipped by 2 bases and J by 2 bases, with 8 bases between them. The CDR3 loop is CASSFRATYEQYF. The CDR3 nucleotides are TGTGCCAGCAGCTTTCGGGCAACCTACGAGCAGTACTTC.

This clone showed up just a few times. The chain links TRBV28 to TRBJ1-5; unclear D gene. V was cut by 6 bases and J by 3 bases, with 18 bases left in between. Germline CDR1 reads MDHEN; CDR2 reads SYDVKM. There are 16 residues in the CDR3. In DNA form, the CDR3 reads TGTGCCAGCAGCCGCGGCCGGCCGGGGATCAATCAGCCCCAGCATTTT. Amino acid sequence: CASSRGRPGINQPQHF.

CDR3 nucleotides: TGTGCCAGCAGCTTCACAGACGACAGGGCACAAGAGACCCAGTACTTC. Translated, it gives CASSFTDDRAQETQYF. V gene TRBV7-9 combines with J gene TRBJ2-5, with 7 bases that match TRBD1. The CDR3 consists of 16 residues. The ends lost 3 bases at V and 2 bases at J; junction bases unmatched: 9. CDR1 SEHNR and CDR2 FQNEAQ come from the germline V gene (reference sequence).

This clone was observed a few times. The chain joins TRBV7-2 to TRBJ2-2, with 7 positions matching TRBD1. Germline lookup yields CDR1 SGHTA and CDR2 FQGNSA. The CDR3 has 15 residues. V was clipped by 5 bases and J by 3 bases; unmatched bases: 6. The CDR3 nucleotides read TGTGCCAGCAGCCCGGCTCAGGGGGACACCGGGGAGCTGTTTTTT. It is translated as CASSPAQGDTGELFF.

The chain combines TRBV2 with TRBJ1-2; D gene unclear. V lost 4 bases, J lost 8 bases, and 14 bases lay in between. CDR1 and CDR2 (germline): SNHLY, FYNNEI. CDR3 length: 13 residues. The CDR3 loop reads CASSVSGLSGYTF. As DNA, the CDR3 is TGTGCCAGCAGTGTTAGCGGGTTAAGCGGCTACACCTTC. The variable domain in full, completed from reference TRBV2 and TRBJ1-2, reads EPEVTQTPSHQVTQMGQEVILRCVPISNHLYFYWYRQILGQKVEFLVSFYNNEISEKSEIFDDQFSVERPDGSNFTLKIRSTKLEDSAMYFCASSVSGLSGYTFGSGTRLTVV.

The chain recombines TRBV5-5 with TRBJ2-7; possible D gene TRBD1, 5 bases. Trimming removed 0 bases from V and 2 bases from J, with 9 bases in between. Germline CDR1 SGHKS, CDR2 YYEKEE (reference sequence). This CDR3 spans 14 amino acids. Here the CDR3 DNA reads TGTGCCAGCAGCTTGGTGCAGGGAACCTACGAGCAGTACTTC. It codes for CASSLVQGTYEQYF.

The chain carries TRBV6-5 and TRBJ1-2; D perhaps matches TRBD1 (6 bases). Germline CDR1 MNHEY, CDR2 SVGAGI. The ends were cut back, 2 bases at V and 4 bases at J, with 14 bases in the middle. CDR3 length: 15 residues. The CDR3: CASSYEGQQSYGYTF. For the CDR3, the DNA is TGTGCCAGCAGTTACGAAGGACAGCAATCCTATGGCTACACCTTC.

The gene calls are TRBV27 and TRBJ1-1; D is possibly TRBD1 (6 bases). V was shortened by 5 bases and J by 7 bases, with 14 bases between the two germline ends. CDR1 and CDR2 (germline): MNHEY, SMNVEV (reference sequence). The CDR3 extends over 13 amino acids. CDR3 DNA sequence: TGTGCCAGCAGTAACCAGGGGCACAATGAAGCTTTCTTT. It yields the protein CASSNQGHNEAFF.

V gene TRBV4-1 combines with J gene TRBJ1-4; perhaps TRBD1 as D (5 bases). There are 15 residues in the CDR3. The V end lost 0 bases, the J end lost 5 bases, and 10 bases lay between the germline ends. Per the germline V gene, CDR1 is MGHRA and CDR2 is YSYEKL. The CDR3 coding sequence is TGCGCCAGCAGCCAAGATAGACAGACGAATGAAAAACTGTTTTTT. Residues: CASSQDRQTNEKLFF.

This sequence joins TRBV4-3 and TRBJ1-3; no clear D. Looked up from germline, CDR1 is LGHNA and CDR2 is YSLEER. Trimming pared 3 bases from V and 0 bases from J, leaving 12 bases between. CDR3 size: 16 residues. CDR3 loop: CASSQGTRVSGNTIYF. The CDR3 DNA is TGCGCCAGCAGCCAGGGTACTAGGGTCTCTGGAAACACCATATATTTT.

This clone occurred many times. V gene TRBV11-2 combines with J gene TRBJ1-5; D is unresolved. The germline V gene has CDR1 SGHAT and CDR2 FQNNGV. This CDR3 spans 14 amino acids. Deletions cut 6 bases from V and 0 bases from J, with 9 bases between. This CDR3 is CASRWTLSNQPQHF. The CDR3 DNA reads TGTGCCAGCAGGTGGACTCTTAGCAATCAGCCCCAGCATTTT.

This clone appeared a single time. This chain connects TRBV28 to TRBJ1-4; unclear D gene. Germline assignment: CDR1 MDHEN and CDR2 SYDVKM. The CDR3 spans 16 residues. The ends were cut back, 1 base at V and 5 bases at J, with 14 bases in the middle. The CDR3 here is CASSLFGASMNEKLFF. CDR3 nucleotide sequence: TGTGCCAGCAGTTTATTTGGTGCGTCGATGAATGAAAAACTGTTTTTT.

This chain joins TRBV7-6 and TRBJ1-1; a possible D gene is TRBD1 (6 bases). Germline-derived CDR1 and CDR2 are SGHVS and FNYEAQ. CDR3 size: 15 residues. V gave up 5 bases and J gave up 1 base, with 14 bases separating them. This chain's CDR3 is CASSEQTGSNTEAFF. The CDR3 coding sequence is TGTGCCAGCAGCGAGCAGACAGGATCGAACACTGAAGCTTTCTTT. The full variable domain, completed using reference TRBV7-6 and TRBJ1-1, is GAGVSQSPRYKVTKRGQDVALRCDPISGHVSLYWYRQALGQGPEFLTYFNYEAQQDKSGLPNDRFSAERPEGSISTLTIQRTEQRDSAMYRCASSEQTGSNTEAFFGQGTRLTVV.

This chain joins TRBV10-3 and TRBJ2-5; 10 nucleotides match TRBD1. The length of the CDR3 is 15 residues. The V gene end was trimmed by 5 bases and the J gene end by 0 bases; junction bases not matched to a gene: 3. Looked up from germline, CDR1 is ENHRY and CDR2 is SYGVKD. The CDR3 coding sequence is TGTGCCATCAGTTTGGGACAGGGGCACCAAGAGACCCAGTACTTC. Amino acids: CAISLGQGHQETQYF.

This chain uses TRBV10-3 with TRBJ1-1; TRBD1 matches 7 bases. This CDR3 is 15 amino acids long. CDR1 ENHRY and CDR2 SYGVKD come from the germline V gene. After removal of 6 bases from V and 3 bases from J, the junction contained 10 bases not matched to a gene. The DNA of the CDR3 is TGTGCCATCAGGGGGGGTGACAGGGAATACACTGAAGCTTTCTTT. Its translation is CAIRGGDREYTEAFF.

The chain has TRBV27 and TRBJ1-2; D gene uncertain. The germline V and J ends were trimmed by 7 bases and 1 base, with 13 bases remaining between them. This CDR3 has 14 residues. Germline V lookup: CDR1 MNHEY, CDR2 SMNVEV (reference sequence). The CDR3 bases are TGTGCCAGCAAAAAACCCGGGGTTAACTATGGCTACACCTTC. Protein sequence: CASKKPGVNYGYTF.

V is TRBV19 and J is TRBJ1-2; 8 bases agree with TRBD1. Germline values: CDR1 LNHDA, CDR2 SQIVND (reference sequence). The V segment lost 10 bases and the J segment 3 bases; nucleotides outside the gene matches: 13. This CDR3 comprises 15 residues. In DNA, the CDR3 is TGTGCCACCCGATGGGGAGGACAGGGTTACTATGGCTACACCTTC. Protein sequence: CATRWGGQGYYGYTF.

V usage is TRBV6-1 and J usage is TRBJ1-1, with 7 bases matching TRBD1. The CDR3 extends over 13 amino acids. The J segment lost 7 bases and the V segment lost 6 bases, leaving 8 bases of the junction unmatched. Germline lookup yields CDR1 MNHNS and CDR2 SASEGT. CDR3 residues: CASSLHTGDEAFF. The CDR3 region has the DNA TGTGCCAGCAGCCTTCACACAGGGGATGAAGCTTTCTTT.

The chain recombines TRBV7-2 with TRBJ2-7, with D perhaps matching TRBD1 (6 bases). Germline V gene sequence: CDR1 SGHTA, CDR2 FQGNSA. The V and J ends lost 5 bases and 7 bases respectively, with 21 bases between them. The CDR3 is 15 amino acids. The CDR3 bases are TGTGCCAGCAGCCCGGGACCGACGGCGAGGGGGGAGCAGTACTTC. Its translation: CASSPGPTARGEQYF.